The sequence of this T cell receptor beta chain was determined in a study of cytomegalovirus exposure and HLA in healthy donors. Repertoires were generated with immunoSEQ multiplex PCR, while TCRdb's copy carries only in-frame clones and drops some. The sample holds some 73,000 clones, roughly 89% seen once. V gave up 2 bases and J gave up 2 bases, with 13 bases separating them. The germline gives CDR1 SGHAT, CDR2 FQNNGV. The CDR3 contains 15 residues. The sequenced sample consisted of PBMCs. This TCR was sampled from a woman under 30 in good health and CMV-seropositive. The gene calls are TRBV11-2 and TRBJ2-7; D perhaps matches TRBD2 (5 bases). CDR3 DNA sequence: TGTGCCAGCAGCTTATCCCCCGACTACACCTACGAGCAGTACTTC. Translation gives CASSLSPDYTYEQYF.